This TCR beta chain originates from a study of sequential checkpoint blockade in melanoma. Looking at the study overall: After both sequences, patients received maintenance nivolumab.

V lost 5 bases and J lost 3; bases outside the gene matches: 14. Germline assignment: CDR1 LNHDA and CDR2 SQIVND (reference sequence). The CDR3 is made up of 17 amino acids. The table came from immunoSEQ multiplex PCR; TCRdb's copy has only in-frame clones and leaves some out. The data show 12,000 or so clones, with under 90% seen just once and approximately 8% held by the top ten. Specified treatment: randomized to nivolumab then ipilimumab (arm A) or the reverse (arm B). Patients had received no earlier DNA-damaging chemotherapy. Sequencing used CD8+ T cells sorted from blood (inferred from file names), obtained from a patient given nivolumab and ipilimumab in sequence. This receptor was obtained from a human donor with melanoma. The chain combines TRBV19 with TRBJ2-7, with 9 bases matching TRBD2. The CDR3 protein is CASSPLSSGLAFYEQYF. CDR3 DNA sequence: TGTGCCAGTAGTCCTTTATCATCGGGACTAGCTTTCTACGAGCAGTACTTC.